The 12 T cell receptor beta chains below come from one sample, sequenced in a study of monozygotic twins with inflammatory bowel disease. TCRdb re-called the 5' RACE reads and gives one entry per CDR3 protein, without DNA. Its table lists around 190,000 distinct CDR3 sequences. Sequenced: blood. These receptors were collected from a human donor with ulcerative colitis or Crohn's disease, or a healthy co-twin of an affected twin (not recorded which).

The CDR3 region is CASSQGQAGFYNEQFF. The rearrangement links TRBV3-1 to TRBJ2-1; TCRdb returns TRBD2, unconfirmable since there is no DNA. The CDR3 is 16 amino acids. CDR1 and CDR2 from the germline V gene are LGHDT and YNNKEL (reference sequence).

V gene TRBV7-8 combines with J gene TRBJ2-2; TCRdb's D gene call, TRBD2, goes unchecked for lack of DNA. The CDR3 runs 14 residues. Looked up from germline, CDR1 is SGHVS and CDR2 is FQNEAQ. CDR3 sequence: CASSLVARSGELFF.

The rearrangement uses TRBV11-2 and TRBJ1-2; TCRdb gives TRBD1 as the D gene, but with no DNA this cannot be confirmed. Per the germline V gene, CDR1 is SGHAT and CDR2 is FQNNGV. This CDR3 has 18 residues. The CDR3 reads CASSPTSGGTPSNYGYTF.

V is TRBV5-1 and J is TRBJ2-3; the D call from TCRdb, TRBD2, cannot be confirmed without DNA. Germline loops: CDR1 SGHRS, CDR2 YFSETQ. The CDR3 loop spans 14 amino acids. Here the CDR3 reads CASTTSGATDTQYF.

The chain recombines TRBV3-1 with TRBJ1-1; TCRdb selects TRBD1, and the lack of DNA leaves this call unchecked. This CDR3 has 15 residues. The germline V gene encodes CDR1 LGHDT and CDR2 YNNKEL (reference sequence). The chain's CDR3 is CASSQDKGQNTEAFF.

The gene calls are TRBV20-1 and TRBJ1-2; the TCRdb D gene call, TRBD1, has no DNA to confirm it. The CDR3 is 11 residues long. Per germline, CDR1 DFQATT and CDR2 SNEGSKA (reference sequence). CDR3 amino acids: CSADPRVGYTF.

The chain couples TRBV5-1 to TRBJ1-6; TCRdb reports TRBD1, a call that lacks DNA to check it against. The germline V gene encodes CDR1 SGHRS and CDR2 YFSETQ. The CDR3 runs 21 residues. The CDR3 protein is CASSPTAPNRDGGSYNSPLHF.

V gene TRBV9 combines with J gene TRBJ1-1; TCRdb lists TRBD1, though no DNA is available to test this call. Germline CDR1 and CDR2: SGDLS and YYNGEE. This CDR3 is 13 amino acids long. This CDR3 is CASSGGDRTGAFF.

This chain uses TRBV7-9 with TRBJ1-1; the TCRdb call, TRBD1, lacks DNA for checking. This CDR3 has 13 amino acids. The germline V gene has CDR1 SEHNR and CDR2 FQNEAQ (reference sequence). The CDR3 here is CASTYGTNTEAFF.

The chain links TRBV5-4 to TRBJ2-7. Germline V gives CDR1 SGHNT, CDR2 YYREEE (reference sequence). The CDR3 loop spans 13 amino acids. The CDR3 is CASSFASNYEQYF.

The V gene is TRBV4-2, the J gene TRBJ1-3; TCRdb gives TRBD1 as the D gene, but with no DNA this cannot be confirmed. The CDR3 runs 14 residues. Germline-derived CDR1 and CDR2 are LGHNA and YNFKEQ. The chain's CDR3 is CASSQGTGEDTIYF.

The chain carries TRBV19 and TRBJ1-1; the D gene TCRdb calls, TRBD1, cannot be checked with no DNA. CDR1 and CDR2 from the germline V gene are LNHDA and SQIVND (reference sequence). CDR3 length: 14 amino acids. CDR3 sequence: CDSSIQQGRTEAFF.